The sequence of this TCR beta chain was determined in a study of blood T cell repertoires in COVID-19. This CDR3 comprises 17 residues. V trimming: 7 bases; J trimming: 0 bases; junction bases outside the gene matches: 6. Germline CDR1 reads MDHEN; CDR2 reads SYDVKM. Some clones are missing from TCRdb's copy, which holds only in-frame ones; the method was immunoSEQ multiplex PCR. This table has approximately 110,000 clones, roughly 85% appearing once. This TCR was sampled from a woman at least 80 years old with COVID-19, enrolled during active disease. The V and J genes are TRBV28 and TRBJ1-6; 10 nucleotides align to TRBD1. Source material: peripheral blood. CDR3 nucleotide sequence: TGTGCCAGCACCCTCCGGGACAGGGGCTCCTATAATTCACCCCTCCACTTT. This translates into CASTLRDRGSYNSPLHF.